The 22 T cell receptor beta chains presented below share a single source sample, sequenced in a study of blood T cell repertoires in COVID-19. Method: immunoSEQ multiplex PCR; TCRdb's copy keeps in-frame clones and lacks some. The sample shows 330,000 or so clones, over 75% of them seen only once. Source material: PBMCs or T cells enriched from blood (not recorded which). These receptors all stem from a man aged 25-45 years who had recovered from COVID-19.

The chain joins TRBV9 to TRBJ2-1; D uncertain. Trimming left V 0 bases short and J 6 bases short, with 7 bases between. CDR3 length: 13 amino acids. CDR1 is SGDLS and CDR2 is YYNGEE in the germline V gene. This CDR3 is CASSVGSPNEQFF. CDR3 bases: TGTGCCAGCAGCGTAGGGAGCCCCAATGAGCAGTTCTTC.

CDR3 coding DNA: TGTGCCACCAGTGACCGGGACATACCCGGGGCCAACGTCCTGACTTTC. Its translation: CATSDRDIPGANVLTF. The chain recombines TRBV24-1 with TRBJ2-6; D is perhaps TRBD1 (6 bases). Germline CDR1 KGHDR, CDR2 SFDVKD. V was pared by 4 bases and J by 4 bases, with 13 bases between. The length of the CDR3 is 16 residues.

This clone was counted only a few times. V usage is TRBV11-1 and J usage is TRBJ2-2, with TRBD2 identical over 10 bases. The CDR3 is made up of 16 amino acids. The V gene end was trimmed by 5 bases and the J gene end by 2 bases; junction bases not matched to a gene: 5. Germline V gives CDR1 SGHAT, CDR2 FQDESV (reference sequence). CDR3 coding DNA: TGTGCCAGCAGCCGAGGACTAGCGGCAAACACCGGGGAGCTGTTTTTT. Encoded protein: CASSRGLAANTGELFF.

The CDR3 DNA follows: TGTGCCAGCAGCGGAGGACAGGGACATCAGCCCCAGCATTTT. Residues: CASSGGQGHQPQHF. This chain uses TRBV6-5 with TRBJ1-5, with 8 bases fitting TRBD1. The CDR3 sequence is 14 residues long. J lost 5 bases, V lost 6 bases, and 6 bases had no gene match. Germline assignment: CDR1 MNHEY and CDR2 SVGAGI.

This rearrangement joins TRBV4-1 to TRBJ1-4; TRBD1 matches at 7 bases. The junction had 5 bases not matched to a gene; V was cut back by 5 bases and J by 5 bases. Germline CDR1 is MGHRA and CDR2 is YSYEKL. The CDR3 contains 14 residues. In DNA form, the CDR3 reads TGCGCCAGCAGCACGGGACAGACGAATGAAAAACTGTTTTTT. This sequence encodes CASSTGQTNEKLFF.

The chain combines TRBV5-4 with TRBJ1-6; TRBD1 is a possible D gene (6 bases). Between the trimmed V and J ends, which lost 2 bases and 9 bases, there was a span of 12 bases. The germline V gene has CDR1 SGHNT and CDR2 YYREEE (reference sequence). CDR3 length: 14 amino acids. The CDR3 DNA sequence: TGTGCCAGCAGCTTCCGAGGGGGTTCTTCACCCCTCCACTTT. Translating it yields CASSFRGGSSPLHF.

The gene calls are TRBV27 and TRBJ1-5; 10 bases map to TRBD1. Germline trimming cut 5 bases from V and 7 bases from J; bases unmatched to any gene: 5. CDR1 and CDR2 (germline): MNHEY, SMNVEV (reference sequence). The CDR3 runs 14 residues. The CDR3 nucleotides read TGTGCCAGCAGTCCAGACAGGGGGCACCAGCCCCAGCATTTT. Translated, it gives CASSPDRGHQPQHF.

The chain is built from TRBV19 and TRBJ1-1; 9 positions agree with TRBD1. CDR1 is LNHDA and CDR2 is SQIVND in the germline V gene (reference sequence). J gave up 5 bases and V 6 bases, and 10 bases lay outside the gene matches. The CDR3 spans 15 residues. CDR3 nucleotides: TGTGCCAGTAGAAACAACAGGGGGCTGGTGACTGAAGCTTTCTTT. Amino acids: CASRNNRGLVTEAFF.

V gene TRBV30 combines with J gene TRBJ1-3; 8 bases match TRBD1. The CDR3 is 15 residues long. V dropped 2 bases and J dropped 3; count of bases not matched to a gene: 6. CDR1 and CDR2 (germline): GTSNPN, SVGIG (reference sequence). CDR3 coding DNA: TGTGCCTGGAGTCGGGCAGGGGGCGTTGGAAACACCATATATTTT. It yields the protein CAWSRAGGVGNTIYF.

The chain recombines TRBV5-4 with TRBJ2-7; 7 bases agree with TRBD2. Germline loops: CDR1 SGHNT, CDR2 YYREEE (reference sequence). J gave up 10 bases and V 5 bases, and 15 bases lay outside the gene matches. The CDR3 length is 14 residues. The CDR3 DNA reads as TGTGCCAGCAGGGGCTCACGGAGCGGGGAATCACAGTACTTC. Translated: CASRGSRSGESQYF.

The rearrangement links TRBV3-1 (or the pseudogene TRBV3-2) to TRBJ1-2; possible D gene TRBD1, 5 bases. This CDR3 is built from 16 residues. V was shortened by 4 bases and J by 8 bases, with 23 bases between the two germline ends. In germline, CDR1 is LGHDT, CDR2 YNNKEL (reference sequence). DNA for the CDR3: TGTGCCAGCAGCCCGGGGGGAGGGGTCCTCCGTTCGGGCTACACCTTC. It yields the protein CASSPGGGVLRSGYTF.

This sequence joins TRBV18 and TRBJ2-2; 9 nucleotides match TRBD1. V dropped 3 bases and J dropped 6; count of bases not matched to a gene: 5. There are 15 residues in the CDR3. Germline V lookup: CDR1 KGHSH, CDR2 LQKENI. The CDR3 DNA is TGTGCCAGCTCACCCAACAGGGGGCAGGCCGGGGAGCTGTTTTTT. Its translation is CASSPNRGQAGELFF.

This clone has just one count. The chain couples TRBV19 to TRBJ1-5; tentatively, D is TRBD1 (5 bases). V lost 3 bases and J 0 bases, leaving 9 bases between the germline ends. CDR1 is LNHDA, CDR2 SQIVND, per germline (reference sequence). The CDR3 consists of 15 residues. CDR3 amino acids: CASSISRDSNQPQHF. As DNA, the CDR3 is TGTGCCAGTAGTATTAGCAGGGATAGCAATCAGCCCCAGCATTTT.

The rearrangement uses TRBV11-2 and TRBJ2-3, with TRBD2 matching over 15 bases. This CDR3 is built from 17 residues. CDR1 and CDR2 (germline): SGHAT, FQNNGV. The V gene end was trimmed by 3 bases and the J gene end by 6 bases; junction bases not matched to a gene: 7. CDR3 residues: CASSFSGLAGGLDTQYF. The CDR3 region has the DNA TGTGCCAGCAGCTTCTCGGGACTAGCGGGGGGTTTGGATACGCAGTATTTT. Full variable domain (remainder filled in from reference TRBV11-2 and TRBJ2-3): EAGVAQSPRYKIIEKRQSVAFWCNPISGHATLYWYQQILGQGPKLLIQFQNNGVVDDSQLPKDRFSAERLKGVDSTLKIQPAKLEDSAVYLCASSFSGLAGGLDTQYFGPGTRLTVL.

This chain links TRBV11-2 with TRBJ1-4; tentatively, D is TRBD1 (6 bases). CDR1 and CDR2 from the germline V gene are SGHAT and FQNNGV. The CDR3 spans 17 residues. V shed 2 bases and J shed 10 bases, with 23 bases lying between them. CDR3 sequence reads: CASSLYLAPGVHGKLFF. In DNA form, the CDR3 reads TGTGCCAGCAGCTTATACTTAGCGCCAGGGGTTCACGGAAAACTGTTTTTT.

The rearrangement joins TRBV15 to TRBJ2-1; 10 bases map to TRBD1. CDR1 LNHNV and CDR2 YYDKDF come from the germline V gene (reference sequence). J gave up 4 bases and V 3 bases, and 6 bases lay outside the gene matches. The CDR3 spans 16 residues. CDR3 loop: CATSSPDRGLYNEQFF. The CDR3 DNA sequence: TGTGCCACCAGCAGTCCCGACAGGGGGCTTTACAATGAGCAGTTCTTC.

In this sample, this clone turned up many times. The rearrangement links TRBV29-1 to TRBJ2-7; D possibly corresponds to TRBD1 (6 bases). Per germline, CDR1 SQVTM and CDR2 ANQGSEA. The length of the CDR3 is 14 residues. Trimming removed 3 bases at V and 5 bases at J, with 17 bases between. The CDR3 nucleotides are TGCAGCGTTGATGGTTTAGGGGGTATGAACGAGCAGTACTTC. Its protein is CSVDGLGGMNEQYF.

This clone was seen only once. The chain couples TRBV27 to TRBJ1-6; D is possibly TRBD1 (6 bases). This CDR3 is built from 17 residues. Per the germline V gene, CDR1 is MNHEY and CDR2 is SMNVEV (reference sequence). The V end lost 0 bases, the J end lost 0 bases, and 9 bases lay between the germline ends. CDR3 amino acids: CASSLSAGASYNSPLHF. CDR3 nucleotide sequence: TGTGCCAGCAGTTTATCGGCAGGGGCCTCCTATAATTCACCCCTCCACTTT.

The CDR3 region is CASSLGGQNNEQFF. CDR3 in DNA: TGTGCCAGCAGTTTAGGAGGCCAAAACAATGAGCAGTTCTTC. The rearrangement joins TRBV28 to TRBJ2-1; D possibly corresponds to TRBD2 (5 bases). This CDR3 spans 14 amino acids. The V gene lost 2 bases and the J gene lost 5 bases, with 10 bases spanning the gap. Germline loops: CDR1 MDHEN, CDR2 SYDVKM.

The chain joins TRBV7-6 to TRBJ1-5, with D unresolved. CDR1 SGHVS and CDR2 FNYEAQ come from the germline V gene. This CDR3 is 14 amino acids long. The ends were cut back, 5 bases at V and 2 bases at J, with 10 bases in the middle. CDR3 sequence reads: CASSLHAGNQPQHF. The CDR3, as DNA: TGTGCCAGCAGCCTCCACGCGGGCAATCAGCCCCAGCATTTT.

V usage is TRBV5-6 and J usage is TRBJ1-4; D remains unclear. V lost 1 base, J lost 4 bases, and 5 bases lay in between. Germline CDR1 SGHDT, CDR2 YYEEEE. The CDR3 runs to 13 residues. The CDR3: CASSLNSNEKLFF. The CDR3 nucleotides are TGTGCCAGCAGCTTGAACAGTAATGAAAAACTGTTTTTT.

The genes are TRBV6-2 or TRBV6-3 and TRBJ1-2; 12 positions agree with TRBD1. Per the germline V gene, CDR1 is MNHEY and CDR2 is SVGEGT. This CDR3 contains 17 residues. V lost 0 bases and J lost 4; bases outside the gene matches: 6. For the CDR3, the DNA is TGTGCCAGCAGTTACTCCTCCGGGACAGGGGGCTTCTATGGCTACACCTTC. This gives the protein CASSYSSGTGGFYGYTF.